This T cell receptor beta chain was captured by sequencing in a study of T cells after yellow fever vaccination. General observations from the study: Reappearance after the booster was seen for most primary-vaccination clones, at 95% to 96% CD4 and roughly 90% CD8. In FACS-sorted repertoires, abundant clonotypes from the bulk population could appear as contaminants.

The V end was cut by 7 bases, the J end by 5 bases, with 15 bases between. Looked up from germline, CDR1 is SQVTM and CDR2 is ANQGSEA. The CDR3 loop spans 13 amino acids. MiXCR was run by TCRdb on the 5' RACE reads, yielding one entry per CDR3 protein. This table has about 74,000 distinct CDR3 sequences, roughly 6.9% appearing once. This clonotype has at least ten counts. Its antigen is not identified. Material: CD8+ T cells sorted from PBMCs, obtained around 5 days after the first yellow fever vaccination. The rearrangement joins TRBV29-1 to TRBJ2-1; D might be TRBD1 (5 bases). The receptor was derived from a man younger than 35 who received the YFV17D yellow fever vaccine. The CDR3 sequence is CSADPWGNNEQFF. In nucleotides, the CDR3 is TGCAGCGCCGATCCCTGGGGCAACAATGAGCAGTTCTTC.